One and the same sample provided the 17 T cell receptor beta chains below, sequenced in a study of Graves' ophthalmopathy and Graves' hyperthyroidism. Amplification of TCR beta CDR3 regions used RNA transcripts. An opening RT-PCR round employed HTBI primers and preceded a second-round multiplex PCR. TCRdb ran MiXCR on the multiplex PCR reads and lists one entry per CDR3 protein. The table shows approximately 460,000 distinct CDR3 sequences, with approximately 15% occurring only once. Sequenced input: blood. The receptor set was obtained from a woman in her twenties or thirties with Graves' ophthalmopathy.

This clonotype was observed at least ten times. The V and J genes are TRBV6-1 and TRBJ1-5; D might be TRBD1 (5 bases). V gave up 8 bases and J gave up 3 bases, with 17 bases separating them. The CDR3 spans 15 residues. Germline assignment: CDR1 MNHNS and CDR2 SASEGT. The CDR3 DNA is TGTGCCAGCGTCCCCGGGGGAAATTTCAATCAGCCCCAGCATTTT. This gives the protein CASVPGGNFNQPQHF.

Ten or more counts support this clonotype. CDR3 loop: CANHAAEPTNTEAFF. For the CDR3, the DNA is TGTGCAAACCACGCGGCGGAGCCTACGAACACTGAAGCTTTCTTT. This chain connects TRBV10-3 to TRBJ1-1; unclear D gene. Looked up from germline, CDR1 is ENHRY and CDR2 is SYGVKD. The CDR3 is made up of 15 amino acids.

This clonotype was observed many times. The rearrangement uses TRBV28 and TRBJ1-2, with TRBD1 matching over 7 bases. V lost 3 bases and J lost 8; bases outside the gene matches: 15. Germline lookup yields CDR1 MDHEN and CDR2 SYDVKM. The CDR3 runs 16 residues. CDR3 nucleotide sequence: TGTGCCAGCAGTTTGCCCCGGGACAGCCTCTTAAGGGGCTACACCTTC. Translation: CASSLPRDSLLRGYTF.

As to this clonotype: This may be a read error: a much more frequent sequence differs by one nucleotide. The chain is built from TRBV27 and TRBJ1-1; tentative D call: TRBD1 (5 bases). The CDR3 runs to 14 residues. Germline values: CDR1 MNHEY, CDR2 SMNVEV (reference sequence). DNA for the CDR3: TGTGCCAGCAGTTTACAGGGTGAATTCACTGAAGCTTGCTTT. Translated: CASSLQGEFTEACF.

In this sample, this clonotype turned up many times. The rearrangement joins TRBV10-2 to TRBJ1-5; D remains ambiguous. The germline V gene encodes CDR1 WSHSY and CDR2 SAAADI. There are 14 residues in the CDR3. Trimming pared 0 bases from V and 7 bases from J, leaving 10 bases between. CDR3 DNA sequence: TGCGCCAGCAGTGAGTCTACAGCGGGACAGCCCCAGCATTTT. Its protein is CASSESTAGQPQHF.

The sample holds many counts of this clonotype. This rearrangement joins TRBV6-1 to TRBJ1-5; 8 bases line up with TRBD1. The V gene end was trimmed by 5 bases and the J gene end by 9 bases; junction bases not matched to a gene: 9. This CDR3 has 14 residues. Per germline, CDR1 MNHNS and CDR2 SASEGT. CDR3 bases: TGTGCCAGCAGTCGGACAGGGACAAGTGCGCCCCAGCATTTT. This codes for CASSRTGTSAPQHF.

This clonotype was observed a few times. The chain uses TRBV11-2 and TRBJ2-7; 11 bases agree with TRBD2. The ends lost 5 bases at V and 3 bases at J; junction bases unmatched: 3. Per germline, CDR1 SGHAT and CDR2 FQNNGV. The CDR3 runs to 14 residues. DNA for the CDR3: TGTGCCAGCAGCACTAGCGGGAGAGTCTACGAGCAGTACTTC. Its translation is CASSTSGRVYEQYF.

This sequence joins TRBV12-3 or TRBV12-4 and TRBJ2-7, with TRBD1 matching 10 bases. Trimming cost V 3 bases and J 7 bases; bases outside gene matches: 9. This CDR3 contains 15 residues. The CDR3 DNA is TGTGCCAGCAGTTTGAGGACAGGGGGGATAGGAGAGCAGTACTTC. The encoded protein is CASSLRTGGIGEQYF.

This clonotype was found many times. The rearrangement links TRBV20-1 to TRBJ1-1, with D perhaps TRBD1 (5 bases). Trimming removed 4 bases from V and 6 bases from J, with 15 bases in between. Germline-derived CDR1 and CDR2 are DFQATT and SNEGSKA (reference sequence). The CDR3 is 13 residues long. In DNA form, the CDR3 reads TGCAGTGCTATTAAGCGGGGGAGCCCTGAAGCTTTCTTT. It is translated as CSAIKRGSPEAFF.

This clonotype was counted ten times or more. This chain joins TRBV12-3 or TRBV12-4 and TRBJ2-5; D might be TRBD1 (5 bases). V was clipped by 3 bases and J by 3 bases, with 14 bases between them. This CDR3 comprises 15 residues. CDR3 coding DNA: TGTGCCAGCAGTTTTAGGACAAACATAGAAGAGACCCAGTACTTC. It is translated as CASSFRTNIEETQYF.

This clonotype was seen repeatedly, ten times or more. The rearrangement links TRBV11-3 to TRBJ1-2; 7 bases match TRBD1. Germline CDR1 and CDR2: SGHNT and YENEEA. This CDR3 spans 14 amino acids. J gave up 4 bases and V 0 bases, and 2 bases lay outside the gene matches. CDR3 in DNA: TGTGCCAGCAGCTTAGATGCAGGGGGCTATGGCTACACCTTC. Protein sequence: CASSLDAGGYGYTF.

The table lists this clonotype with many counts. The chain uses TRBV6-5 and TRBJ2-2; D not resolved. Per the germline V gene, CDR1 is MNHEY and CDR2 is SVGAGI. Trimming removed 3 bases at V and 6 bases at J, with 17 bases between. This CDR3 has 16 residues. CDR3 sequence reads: CASSYKPRRLAGELFF. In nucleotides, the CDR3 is TGTGCCAGCAGTTATAAACCTAGAAGGTTAGCCGGGGAGCTGTTTTTT.

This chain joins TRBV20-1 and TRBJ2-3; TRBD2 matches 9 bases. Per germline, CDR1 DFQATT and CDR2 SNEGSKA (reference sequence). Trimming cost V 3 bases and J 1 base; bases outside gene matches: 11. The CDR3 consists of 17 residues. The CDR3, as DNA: TGCAGTGCTAGGCCTCCTGGAGCGGGGGGTGGCACAGATACGCAGTATTTT. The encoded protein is CSARPPGAGGGTDTQYF.

The chain's CDR3 is CSVEDPNTEAFF. For the CDR3, the DNA is TGCAGCGTTGAAGATCCGAACACTGAAGCTTTCTTT. This chain uses TRBV29-1 with TRBJ1-1; D ambiguous. Trimming removed 0 bases at V and 1 base at J, with 3 bases between. There are 12 residues in the CDR3. Germline-derived CDR1 and CDR2 are SQVTM and ANQGSEA.

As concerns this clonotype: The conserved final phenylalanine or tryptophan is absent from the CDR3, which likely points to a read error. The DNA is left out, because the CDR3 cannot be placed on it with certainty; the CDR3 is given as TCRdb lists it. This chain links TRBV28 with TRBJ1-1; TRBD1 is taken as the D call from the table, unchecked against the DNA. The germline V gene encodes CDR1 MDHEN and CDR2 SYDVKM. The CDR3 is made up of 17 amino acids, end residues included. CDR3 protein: CASSLLSRVATNTEACY.

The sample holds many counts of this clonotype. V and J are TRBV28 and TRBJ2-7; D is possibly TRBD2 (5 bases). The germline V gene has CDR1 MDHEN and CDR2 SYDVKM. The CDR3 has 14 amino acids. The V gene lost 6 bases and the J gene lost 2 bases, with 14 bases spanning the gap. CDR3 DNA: TGTGCCAGCAGCCCTTCCCGGGAACCCTACGAGCAGTACTTC. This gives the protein CASSPSREPYEQYF.

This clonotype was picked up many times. Here the CDR3 reads CASSPTGLYSPLHF. CDR3 sequence (DNA): TGTGCCAGCAGTCCTACTGGGCTTTATTCACCCCTCCACTTT. The chain combines TRBV27 with TRBJ1-6; D uncertain. This CDR3 spans 14 amino acids. Germline V gene data show CDR1 as MNHEY and CDR2 as SMNVEV (reference sequence). V shed 5 bases and J shed 8 bases, with 13 bases lying between them.